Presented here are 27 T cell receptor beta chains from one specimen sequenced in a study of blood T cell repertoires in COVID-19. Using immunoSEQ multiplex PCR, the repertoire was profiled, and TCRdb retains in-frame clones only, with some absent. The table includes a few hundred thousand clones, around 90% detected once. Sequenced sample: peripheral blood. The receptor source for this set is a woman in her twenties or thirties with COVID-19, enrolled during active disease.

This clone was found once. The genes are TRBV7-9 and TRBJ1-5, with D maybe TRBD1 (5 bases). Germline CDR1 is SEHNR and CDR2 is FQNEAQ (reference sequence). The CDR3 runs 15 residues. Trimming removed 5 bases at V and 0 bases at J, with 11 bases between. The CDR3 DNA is TGTGCCAGCAGCGATGGCAGGGTTAGCAATCAGCCCCAGCATTTT. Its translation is CASSDGRVSNQPQHF.

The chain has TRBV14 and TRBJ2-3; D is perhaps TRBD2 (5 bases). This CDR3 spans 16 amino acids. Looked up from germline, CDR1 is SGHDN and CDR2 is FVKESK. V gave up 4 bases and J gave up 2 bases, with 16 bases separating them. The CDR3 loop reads CASSPRSGAYTDTQYF. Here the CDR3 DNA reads TGTGCCAGCAGCCCGAGAAGCGGAGCCTACACAGATACGCAGTATTTT.

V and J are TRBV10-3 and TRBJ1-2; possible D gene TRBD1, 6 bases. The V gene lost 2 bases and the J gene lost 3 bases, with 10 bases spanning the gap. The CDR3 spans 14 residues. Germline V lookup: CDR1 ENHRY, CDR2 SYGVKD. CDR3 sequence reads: CAISEEGGDYGYTF. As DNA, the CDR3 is TGTGCCATCAGTGAGGAGGGGGGGGACTATGGCTACACCTTC.

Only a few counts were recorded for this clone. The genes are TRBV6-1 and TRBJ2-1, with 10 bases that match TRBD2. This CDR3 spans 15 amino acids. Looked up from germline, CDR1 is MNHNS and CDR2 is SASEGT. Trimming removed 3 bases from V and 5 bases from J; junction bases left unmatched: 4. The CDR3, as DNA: TGTGCCAGCAGTGAGGAAGCGGGAGGGCACAATGAGCAGTTCTTC. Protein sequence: CASSEEAGGHNEQFF.

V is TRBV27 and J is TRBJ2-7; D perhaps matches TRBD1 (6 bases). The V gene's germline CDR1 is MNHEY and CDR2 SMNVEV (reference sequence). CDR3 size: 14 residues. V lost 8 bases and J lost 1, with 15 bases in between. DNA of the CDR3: TGTGCCAGCGGCCGTGGGGGCGGGTCCTACGAGCAGTACTTC. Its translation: CASGRGGGSYEQYF.

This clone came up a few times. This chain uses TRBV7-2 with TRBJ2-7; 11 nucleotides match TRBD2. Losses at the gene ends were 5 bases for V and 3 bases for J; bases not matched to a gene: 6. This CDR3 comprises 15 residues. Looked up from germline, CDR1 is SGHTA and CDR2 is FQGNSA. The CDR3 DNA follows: TGTGCCAGCAGCCCCACTAGCGGGAGATTCTACGAGCAGTACTTC. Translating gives CASSPTSGRFYEQYF.

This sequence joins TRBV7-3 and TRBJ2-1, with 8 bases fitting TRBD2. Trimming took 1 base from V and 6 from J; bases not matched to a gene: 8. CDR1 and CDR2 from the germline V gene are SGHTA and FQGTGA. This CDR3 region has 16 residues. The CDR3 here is CASSLIAGGVINEQFF. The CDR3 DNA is TGTGCCAGCAGCTTAATTGCGGGGGGAGTAATCAATGAGCAGTTCTTC.

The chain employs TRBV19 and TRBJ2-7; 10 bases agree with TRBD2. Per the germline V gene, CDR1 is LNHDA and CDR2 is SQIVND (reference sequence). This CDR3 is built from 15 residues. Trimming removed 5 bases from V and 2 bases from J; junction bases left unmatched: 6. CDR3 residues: CASSVSSGRAYEQYF. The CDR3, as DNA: TGTGCCAGTAGTGTTTCTAGCGGGAGAGCCTACGAGCAGTACTTC. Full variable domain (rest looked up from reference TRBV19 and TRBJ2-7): DGGITQSPKYLFRKEGQNVTLSCEQNLNHDAMYWYRQDPGQGLRLIYYSQIVNDFQKGDIAEGYSVSREKKESFPLTVTSAQKNPTAFYLCASSVSSGRAYEQYFGPGTRLTVT.

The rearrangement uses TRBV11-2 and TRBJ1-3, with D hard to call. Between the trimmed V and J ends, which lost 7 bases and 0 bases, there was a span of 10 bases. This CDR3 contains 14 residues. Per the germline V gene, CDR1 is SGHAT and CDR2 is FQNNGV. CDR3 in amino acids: CASNSGTSGNTIYF. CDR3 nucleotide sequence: TGTGCCAGCAACTCAGGAACCTCTGGAAACACCATATATTTT.

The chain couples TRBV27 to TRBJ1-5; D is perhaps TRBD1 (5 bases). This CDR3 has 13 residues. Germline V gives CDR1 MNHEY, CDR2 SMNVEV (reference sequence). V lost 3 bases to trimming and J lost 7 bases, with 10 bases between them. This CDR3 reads CASSFGGEQPQHF. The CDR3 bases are TGTGCCAGCAGTTTCGGGGGAGAACAGCCCCAGCATTTT.

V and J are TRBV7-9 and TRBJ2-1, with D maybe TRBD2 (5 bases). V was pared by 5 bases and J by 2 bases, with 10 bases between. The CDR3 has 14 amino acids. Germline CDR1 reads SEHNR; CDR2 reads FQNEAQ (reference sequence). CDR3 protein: CASSAETTYNEQFF. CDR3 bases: TGTGCCAGCAGCGCGGAGACTACCTACAATGAGCAGTTCTTC.

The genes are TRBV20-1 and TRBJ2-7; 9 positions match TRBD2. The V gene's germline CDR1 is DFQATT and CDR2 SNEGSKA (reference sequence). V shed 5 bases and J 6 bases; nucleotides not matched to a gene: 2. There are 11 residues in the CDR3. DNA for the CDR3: TGCAGTGCTGGACTAGCGCGCGAGCAGTACTTC. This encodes CSAGLAREQYF.

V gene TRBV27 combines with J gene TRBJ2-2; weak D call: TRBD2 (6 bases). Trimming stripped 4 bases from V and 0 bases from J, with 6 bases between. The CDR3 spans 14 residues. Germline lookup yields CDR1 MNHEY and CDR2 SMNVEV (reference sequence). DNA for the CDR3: TGTGCCAGCAGTTCGGGGGCGAACACCGGGGAGCTGTTTTTT. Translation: CASSSGANTGELFF.

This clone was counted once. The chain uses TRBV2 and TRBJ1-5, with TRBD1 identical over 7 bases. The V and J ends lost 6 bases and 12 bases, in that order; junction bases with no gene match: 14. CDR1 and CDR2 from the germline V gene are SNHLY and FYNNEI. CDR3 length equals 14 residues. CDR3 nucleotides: TGTGCCAGCAGCGTCGGGACAGCGGTAAAGGTCCAGCATTTT. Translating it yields CASSVGTAVKVQHF.

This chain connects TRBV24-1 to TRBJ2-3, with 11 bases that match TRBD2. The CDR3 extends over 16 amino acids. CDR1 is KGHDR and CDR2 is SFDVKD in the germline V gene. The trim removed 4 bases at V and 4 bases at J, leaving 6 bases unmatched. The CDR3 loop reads CATSDLALAGADTQYF. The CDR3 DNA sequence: TGTGCCACCAGTGACCTCGCACTAGCGGGAGCAGATACGCAGTATTTT.

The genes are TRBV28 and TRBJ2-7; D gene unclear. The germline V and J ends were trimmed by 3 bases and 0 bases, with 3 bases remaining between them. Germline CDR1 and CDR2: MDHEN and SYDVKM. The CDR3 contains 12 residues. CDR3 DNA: TGTGCCAGCAGTTTCGGCTCCTACGAGCAGTACTTC. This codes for CASSFGSYEQYF.

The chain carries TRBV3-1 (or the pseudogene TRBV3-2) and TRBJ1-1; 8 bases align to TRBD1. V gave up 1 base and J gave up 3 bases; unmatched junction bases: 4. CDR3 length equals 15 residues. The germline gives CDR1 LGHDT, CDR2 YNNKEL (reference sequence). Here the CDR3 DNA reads TGTGCCAGCAGCCAAGTCGGGACAGGAGACACTGAAGCTTTCTTT. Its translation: CASSQVGTGDTEAFF.

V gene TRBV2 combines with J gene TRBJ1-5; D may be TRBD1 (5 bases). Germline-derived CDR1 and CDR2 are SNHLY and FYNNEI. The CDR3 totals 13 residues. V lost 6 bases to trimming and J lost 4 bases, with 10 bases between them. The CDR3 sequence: CASRTDYNQPQHF. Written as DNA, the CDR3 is TGTGCCAGCAGGACAGATTATAATCAGCCCCAGCATTTT.

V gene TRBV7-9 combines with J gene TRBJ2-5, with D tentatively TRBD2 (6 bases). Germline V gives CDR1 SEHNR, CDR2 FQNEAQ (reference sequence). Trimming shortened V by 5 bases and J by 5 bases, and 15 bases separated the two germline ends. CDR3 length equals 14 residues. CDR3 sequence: CASSPEGKWETQYF. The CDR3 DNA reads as TGTGCCAGCAGCCCGGAGGGGAAATGGGAGACCCAGTACTTC. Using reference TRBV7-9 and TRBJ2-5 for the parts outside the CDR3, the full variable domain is DTGVSQNPRHKITKRGQNVTFRCDPISEHNRLYWYRQTLGQGPEFLTYFQNEAQLEKSRLLSDRFSAERPKGSFSTLEIQRTEQGDSAMYLCASSPEGKWETQYFGPGTRLLVL.

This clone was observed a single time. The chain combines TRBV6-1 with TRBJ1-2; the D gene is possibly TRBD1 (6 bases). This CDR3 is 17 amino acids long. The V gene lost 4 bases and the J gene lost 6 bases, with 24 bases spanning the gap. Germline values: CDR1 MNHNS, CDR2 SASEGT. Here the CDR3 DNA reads TGTGCCAGCAGTGCCTCCTGGCCGTTCGAGGGGGTTAATGGCTACACCTTC. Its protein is CASSASWPFEGVNGYTF.

The CDR3 sequence is CASSAPGQAMRAFF. The DNA for the CDR3 is TGTGCCAGTAGTGCACCGGGACAGGCAATGAGGGCTTTCTTT. J is TRBJ1-1 and V is TRBV19, with 8 bases that match TRBD1. Germline values: CDR1 LNHDA, CDR2 SQIVND (reference sequence). After removal of 5 bases from V and 11 bases from J, the junction contained 13 bases not matched to a gene. The CDR3 spans 14 residues. Complete variable domain (other parts from reference TRBV19 and TRBJ1-1): DGGITQSPKYLFRKEGQNVTLSCEQNLNHDAMYWYRQDPGQGLRLIYYSQIVNDFQKGDIAEGYSVSREKKESFPLTVTSAQKNPTAFYLCASSAPGQAMRAFFGQGTRLTVV.

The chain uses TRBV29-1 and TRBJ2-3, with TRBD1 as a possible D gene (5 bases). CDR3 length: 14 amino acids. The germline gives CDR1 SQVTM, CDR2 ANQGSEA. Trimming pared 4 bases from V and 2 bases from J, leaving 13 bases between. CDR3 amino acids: CSVAQGSPTDTQYF. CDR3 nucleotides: TGCAGCGTTGCCCAGGGTAGTCCCACAGATACGCAGTATTTT.

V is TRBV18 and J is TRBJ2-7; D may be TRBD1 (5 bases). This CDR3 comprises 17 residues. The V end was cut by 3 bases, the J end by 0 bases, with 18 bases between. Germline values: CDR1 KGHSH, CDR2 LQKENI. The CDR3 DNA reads TGTGCCAGCTCACCCCAAAAGGCGACAGCAGGCTCCTACGAGCAGTACTTC. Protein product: CASSPQKATAGSYEQYF.

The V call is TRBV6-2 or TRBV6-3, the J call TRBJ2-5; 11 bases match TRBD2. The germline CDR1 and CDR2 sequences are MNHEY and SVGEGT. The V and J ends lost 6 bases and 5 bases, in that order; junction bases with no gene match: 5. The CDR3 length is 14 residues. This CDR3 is CASSLAGGTETQYF. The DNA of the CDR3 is TGTGCCAGCAGCTTAGCGGGAGGGACGGAGACCCAGTACTTC.

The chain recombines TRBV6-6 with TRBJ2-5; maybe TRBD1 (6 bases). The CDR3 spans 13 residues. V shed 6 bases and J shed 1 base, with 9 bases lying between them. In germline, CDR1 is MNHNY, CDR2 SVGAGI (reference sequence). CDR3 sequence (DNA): TGTGCCAGCAGCCGGGACACCCAAGAGACCCAGTACTTC. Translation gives CASSRDTQETQYF.

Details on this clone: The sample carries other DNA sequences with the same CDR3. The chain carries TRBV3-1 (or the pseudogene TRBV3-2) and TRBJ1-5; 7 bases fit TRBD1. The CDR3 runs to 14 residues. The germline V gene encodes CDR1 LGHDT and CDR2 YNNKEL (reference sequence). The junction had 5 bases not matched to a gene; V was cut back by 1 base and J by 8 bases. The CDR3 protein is CASSQGTQGKPQHF. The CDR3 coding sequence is TGTGCCAGCAGCCAAGGAACACAGGGGAAGCCCCAGCATTTT.

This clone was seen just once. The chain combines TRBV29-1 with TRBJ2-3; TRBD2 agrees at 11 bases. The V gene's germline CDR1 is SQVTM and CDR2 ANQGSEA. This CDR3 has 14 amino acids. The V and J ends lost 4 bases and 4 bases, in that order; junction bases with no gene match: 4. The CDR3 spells CSVVGTSGPDTQYF. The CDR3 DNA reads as TGCAGCGTTGTGGGGACTAGCGGTCCAGATACGCAGTATTTT.